This T cell receptor beta chain is drawn from a study of CD8 T cells in ankylosing spondylitis. Whole-study findings and limits: Within ankylosing spondylitis blood, a TCR beta motif made up of seven or eight highly homologous variants appeared to be characteristic. Significant enrichment of disease-linked clones was reported in matched ankylosing spondylitis synovial fluid.

This clonotype was recorded a few times. Its antigen is not known. The DNA is omitted, as the CDR3 cannot be located on it reliably, and the CDR3 follows TCRdb's listing. In making TCR beta libraries, quantitative 5'-RACE with molecular barcodes was used. One entry per CDR3 protein, called by TCRdb with MiXCR from the 5' RACE reads. The data hold about 840,000 distinct CDR3 sequences, with roughly 12% observed a single time. Germline V CDR1 and CDR2: SGHTA, FQGNSA. The CDR3 numbers 17 amino acids, ends counted. The sample comprised blood, either unsorted or a sorted T cell fraction (not recorded which). The J gene is TRBJ2-2, the V gene TRBV7-2; TRBD1, as called in the table, went unchecked against the DNA. This receptor was obtained from a male donor with ankylosing spondylitis. The CDR3 sequence is CASSFRARGMRAGELFF.